The T cell receptor beta chain described here comes from a study of T cell responses to AZD1222 COVID-19 vaccine. Study outcomes and limitations: Breadth and depth of Spike-specific TCRs rose after two AZD1222 doses. Nearly half of spike-specific TCRs reportedly target unmutated variant regions.

Investigators merged groups given second doses at roughly 4 or roughly 12 weeks. Remarks on this clone: Its antigen is not identified.

The protocol was immunoSEQ multiplex PCR, while the TCRdb copy is restricted to in-frame clones and leaves out a portion. The table includes about 180,000 clones, around 89% detected once. The germline gives CDR1 SEHNR, CDR2 FQNEAQ (reference sequence). Trimming pared 1 base from V and 5 bases from J, leaving 9 bases between. This CDR3 region has 13 residues. The input for sequencing was peripheral blood, taken 28 days after the second AZD1222 dose. This chain links TRBV7-9 with TRBJ2-7; D is possibly TRBD1 (6 bases). The receptor comes from an adult who received the AZD1222 COVID-19 vaccine. The chain's CDR3 is CASSLGGGNEQYF. CDR3 DNA: TGTGCCAGCAGCTTAGGAGGGGGAAACGAGCAGTACTTC.